Below are 4 T cell receptor beta chains sequenced from a single sample in a study of blood T cell repertoires in COVID-19. Repertoires were generated with immunoSEQ multiplex PCR, while TCRdb's copy carries only in-frame clones and drops some. The repertoire holds under 95,000 clones, with 83% as singletons. The source material was peripheral blood. All receptors derive from a woman of 80 years or more with acute or convalescent COVID-19.

V usage is TRBV4-1 and J usage is TRBJ2-3; 7 bases align to TRBD2. Germline V gene sequence: CDR1 MGHRA, CDR2 YSYEKL. The CDR3 consists of 18 residues. Unmatched junction bases numbered 13, after V lost 0 bases and J lost 4 bases. The DNA of the CDR3 is TGCGCCAGCAGCCAAGAACCCTATGGAACTAGCGAAGCAGATACGCAGTATTTT. Translated, it gives CASSQEPYGTSEADTQYF.

This clone has only one observation. This chain links TRBV5-6 with TRBJ2-5; TRBD2 matches 8 bases. This CDR3 contains 14 residues. The V and J ends lost 6 bases and 3 bases, in that order; junction bases with no gene match: 7. CDR1 is SGHDT, CDR2 YYEEEE, per germline. The CDR3: CASNPGTREETQYF. For the CDR3, the DNA is TGTGCCAGCAACCCAGGGACTAGAGAAGAGACCCAGTACTTC.

This clone was counted only a few times. Here the CDR3 reads CASSEQQGRDSPLHF. The CDR3 DNA follows: TGTGCCAGCAGCGAGCAACAGGGGCGGGATTCACCCCTCCACTTT. The chain uses TRBV7-6 and TRBJ1-6, with TRBD1 matching 7 bases. Germline loops: CDR1 SGHVS, CDR2 FNYEAQ. V lost 5 bases and J lost 8; bases outside the gene matches: 9. The CDR3 covers 15 residues.

The V and J genes are TRBV28 and TRBJ2-7, with 7 bases fitting TRBD1. The CDR3 spans 15 residues. Germline V CDR1 and CDR2: MDHEN, SYDVKM. Unmatched junction bases numbered 8, after V lost 5 bases and J lost 1 base. Written as DNA, the CDR3 is TGTGCCAGCAGTATAAACCGGGACAGTTCCTACGAGCAGTACTTC. Its translation: CASSINRDSSYEQYF.